This T cell receptor (beta chain) was captured by sequencing in a study of cytomegalovirus exposure and HLA in healthy donors. The PCR had 60 Vbeta and 13 Jbeta primers. The data were produced by immunoSEQ multiplex PCR, yet TCRdb's version contains in-frame clones alone and is incomplete. This sample has 100,000 to 120,000 clones, with under 85% found just once. The CDR3 is 13 amino acids. With 5 bases removed from V and 1 base from J, the gap between germline ends came to 6 bases. Germline CDR1 reads SEHNR; CDR2 reads FQNEAQ (reference sequence). Findings and caveats of the study: Listed as cytomegalovirus-associated were 170 or so TCR beta chains. Immune exposure was documented only through CMV serostatus. A likely sequencing artifact accounted for one observed cluster of highly shared sequence variants. Accounts indicate the classifier identified cytomegalovirus status with strong specificity and sensitivity.

Note on this clone: Its specificity is not known.

The source is a man aged 40-50 years in good health and CMV-seronegative. The chain employs TRBV7-9 and TRBJ1-5; TRBD1 might be the D (5 bases). Sequencing was carried out using PBMCs. The CDR3 DNA reads as TGTGCCAGCAGCCCAGGGAGCAATCAGCCCCAGCATTTT. Translation: CASSPGSNQPQHF.